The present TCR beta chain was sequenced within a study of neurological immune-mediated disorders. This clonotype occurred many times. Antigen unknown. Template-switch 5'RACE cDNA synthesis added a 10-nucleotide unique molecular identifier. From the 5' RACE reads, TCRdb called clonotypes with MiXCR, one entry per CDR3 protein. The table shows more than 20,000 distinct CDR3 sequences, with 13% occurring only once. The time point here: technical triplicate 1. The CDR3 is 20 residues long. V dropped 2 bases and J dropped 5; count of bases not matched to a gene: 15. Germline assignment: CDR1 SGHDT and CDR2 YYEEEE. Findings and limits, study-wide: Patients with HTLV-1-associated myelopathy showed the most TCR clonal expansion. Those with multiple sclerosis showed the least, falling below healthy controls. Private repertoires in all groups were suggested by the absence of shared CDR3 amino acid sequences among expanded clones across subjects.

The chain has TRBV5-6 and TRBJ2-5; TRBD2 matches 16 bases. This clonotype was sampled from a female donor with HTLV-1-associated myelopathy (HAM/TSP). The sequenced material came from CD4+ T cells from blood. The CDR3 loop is CASSFAGTSGGAYMIETQYF. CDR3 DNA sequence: TGTGCCAGCAGCTTCGCCGGGACTAGCGGGGGGGCCTATATGATCGAGACCCAGTACTTC.